This record concerns one T cell receptor beta chain sequence. The data stem from a study of blood T cell repertoires in COVID-19. J was trimmed by 6 bases and V by 3 bases; bases with no gene match: 6. Per the germline V gene, CDR1 is SGHVS and CDR2 is FQNEAQ. This CDR3 has 14 amino acids. The method was immunoSEQ multiplex PCR; TCRdb's version includes in-frame clones alone and lacks a portion of them. The repertoire consists of about 67,000 clones, with about 90% occurring once and the leading ten covering around 7.9%. The sample taken for sequencing was peripheral blood. The J gene is TRBJ2-7, the V gene TRBV7-8; 9 bases are a match to TRBD2. The receptor comes from a man aged 50 to 60 with active COVID-19. The CDR3 sequence: CASSFSGSFFEQYF. CDR3 nucleotide sequence: TGTGCCAGCAGCTTTAGCGGGAGTTTCTTCGAGCAGTACTTC.